These 4 T cell receptor beta chains came from one sample sequenced in a study of memory CD8 T cells in hepatitis C reinfection. Some clones are missing from TCRdb's copy, which holds only in-frame ones; the method was immunoSEQ multiplex PCR. The sample gives more than 35,000 clones, approximately 90% of which show up once; approximately 1.2% is in the top ten. Sample time point: peak reinfection, 3 to 8 weeks after reinfection detection. No in vitro expansion preceded TCR sequencing of the sorted cells. Sequenced sample: naive CD8+ T cells sorted from blood. Receptors were obtained from a man between 18 and 29 years old with hepatitis C virus infection.

This clone was seen a few times. This chain connects TRBV6-1 to TRBJ1-1, with a weak D call TRBD1 (5 bases). V lost 1 base and J lost 1, with 10 bases in between. The CDR3 extends over 15 amino acids. Germline V lookup: CDR1 MNHNS, CDR2 SASEGT. The CDR3 bases are TGTGCCAGCAGTGAAGGTCTAGGACAGAACACTGAAGCTTTCTTT. Protein sequence: CASSEGLGQNTEAFF.

The chain combines TRBV7-6 with TRBJ2-3; 7 bases align to TRBD2. The V segment lost 5 bases and the J segment 2 bases; nucleotides outside the gene matches: 4. In germline, CDR1 is SGHVS, CDR2 FNYEAQ. This CDR3 comprises 14 residues. The CDR3, as DNA: TGTGCCAGCAGCCCGGGAGGACCCACAGATACGCAGTATTTT. Protein: CASSPGGPTDTQYF.

This chain uses TRBV11-2 with TRBJ1-2; 9 bases fit TRBD1. Germline loops: CDR1 SGHAT, CDR2 FQNNGV. With V trimmed by 3 bases and J by 8 bases, 7 bases remained unmatched. This CDR3 is 14 amino acids long. This CDR3 reads CASSFPGQGKGYTF. The CDR3 DNA follows: TGTGCCAGCAGCTTCCCGGGACAGGGAAAAGGCTACACCTTC.

V gene TRBV7-2 combines with J gene TRBJ2-5; D is uncertain. Gene TRBJ2-7 matches the end of the DNA better, so the J call may be wrong. CDR3 size: 14 residues. Germline V gives CDR1 SGHTA, CDR2 FQGNSA. The CDR3 DNA follows: TGTGCCAGCAGCTCTCCCCTTAGCTCCTACGAGCAGTACTTC. As protein: CASSSPLSSYEQYF.